The 5 T cell receptor beta chains below were found in one sample sequenced in a study of PD-1 blockade in classical Hodgkin lymphoma. All the patients suffered relapse after autologous stem cell transplantation, and brentuximab vedotin exposure differed. Purification of CD4+ T cells from thawed PBMCs was performed via magnetic negative selection. Here immunoSEQ multiplex PCR was the method, and the copy in TCRdb shows in-frame clones only, minus some. This sample has thousands of clones, with 60% to 80% found just once. The material sequenced was CD4+ T cells from blood, taken at baseline. The origin of the receptors is a human donor with classical Hodgkin lymphoma.

This chain uses TRBV4-2 with TRBJ2-1; 7 bases are shared with TRBD2. Unmatched junction bases numbered 5, after V lost 0 bases and J lost 0 bases. This CDR3 is built from 17 residues. CDR1 and CDR2 from the germline V gene are LGHNA and YNFKEQ. The CDR3 coding sequence is TGTGCCAGCAGCCAAGATGTGGGGGGGGGCTCCTACAATGAGCAGTTCTTC. Translation gives CASSQDVGGGSYNEQFF.

The J gene is TRBJ1-1, the V gene TRBV9, with 7 bases lining up with TRBD1. V shed 4 bases, J shed 5 bases, and the junction held 8 bases outside the gene matches. This CDR3 has 14 amino acids. CDR1 is SGDLS and CDR2 is YYNGEE in the germline V gene. CDR3 nucleotides: TGTGCCAGCAGCAAAGACAGGGTGAGAACTGAAGCTTTCTTT. The encoded protein is CASSKDRVRTEAFF. Based on the CDR3 plus reference TRBV9 and TRBJ1-1, the full variable domain is DSGVTQTPKHLITATGQRVTLRCSPRSGDLSVYWYQQSLDQGLQFLIQYYNGEERAKGNILERFSAQQFPDLHSELNLSSLELGDSALYFCASSKDRVRTEAFFGQGTRLTVV.

The chain combines TRBV7-9 with TRBJ2-2, with 7 bases identical to TRBD2. Germline values: CDR1 SEHNR, CDR2 FQNEAQ (reference sequence). J gave up 6 bases and V 5 bases, and 6 bases lay outside the gene matches. This CDR3 region has 14 residues. The CDR3 loop reads CASSPLGRPGELFF. The DNA for the CDR3 is TGTGCCAGCAGCCCGCTCGGGAGGCCCGGGGAGCTGTTTTTT.

This clone occurred once. The chain has TRBV7-2 and TRBJ2-6; D is perhaps TRBD2 (5 bases). Trimming removed 5 bases from V and 4 bases from J, with 12 bases in between. Germline V lookup: CDR1 SGHTA, CDR2 FQGNSA. The CDR3 length is 15 residues. The CDR3 loop is CASSPTRSGANVLTF. The CDR3 nucleotides are TGTGCCAGCAGCCCAACTAGGAGCGGGGCCAACGTCCTGACTTTC.

V is TRBV29-1 and J is TRBJ2-1; D is perhaps TRBD1 (6 bases). Germline V gives CDR1 SQVTM, CDR2 ANQGSEA. CDR3 length: 13 amino acids. The germline V and J ends were trimmed by 4 bases and 5 bases, with 12 bases remaining between them. CDR3 nucleotides: TGCAGCGTTGTGCGGACAGAGAACAATGAGCAGTTCTTC. Protein sequence: CSVVRTENNEQFF.